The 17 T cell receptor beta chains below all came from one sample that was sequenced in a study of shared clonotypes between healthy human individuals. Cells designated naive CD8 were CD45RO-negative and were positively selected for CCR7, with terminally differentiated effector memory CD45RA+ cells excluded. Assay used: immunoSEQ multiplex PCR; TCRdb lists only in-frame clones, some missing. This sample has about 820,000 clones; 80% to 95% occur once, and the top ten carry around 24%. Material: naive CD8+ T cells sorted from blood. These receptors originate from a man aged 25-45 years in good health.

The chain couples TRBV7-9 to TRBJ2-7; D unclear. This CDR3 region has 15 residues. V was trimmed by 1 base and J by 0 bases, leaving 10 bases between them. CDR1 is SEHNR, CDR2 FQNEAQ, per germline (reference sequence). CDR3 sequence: CASSLGYKRSYEQYF. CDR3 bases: TGTGCCAGCAGCTTAGGGTATAAGCGCTCCTACGAGCAGTACTTC. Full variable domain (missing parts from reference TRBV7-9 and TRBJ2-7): DTGVSQNPRHKITKRGQNVTFRCDPISEHNRLYWYRQTLGQGPEFLTYFQNEAQLEKSRLLSDRFSAERPKGSFSTLEIQRTEQGDSAMYLCASSLGYKRSYEQYFGPGTRLTVT.

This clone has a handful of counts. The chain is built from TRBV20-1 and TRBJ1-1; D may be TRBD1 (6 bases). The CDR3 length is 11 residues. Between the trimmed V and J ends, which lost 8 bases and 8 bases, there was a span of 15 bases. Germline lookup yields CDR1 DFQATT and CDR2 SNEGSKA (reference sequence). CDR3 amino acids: CSSSWGQEAFF. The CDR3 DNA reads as TGCAGTTCCTCCTGGGGGCAGGAAGCTTTCTTT.

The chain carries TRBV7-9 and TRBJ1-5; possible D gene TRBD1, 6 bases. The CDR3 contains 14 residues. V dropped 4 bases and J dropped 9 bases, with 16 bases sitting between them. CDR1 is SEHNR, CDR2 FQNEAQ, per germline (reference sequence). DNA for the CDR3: TGTGCCAGCAGCTCCGATAGGGGGGATTGGCCCCAGCATTTT. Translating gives CASSSDRGDWPQHF.

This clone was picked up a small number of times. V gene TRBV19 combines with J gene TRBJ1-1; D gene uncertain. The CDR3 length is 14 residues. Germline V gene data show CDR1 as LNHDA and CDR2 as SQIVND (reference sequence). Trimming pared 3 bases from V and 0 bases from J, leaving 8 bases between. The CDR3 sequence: CASSIWNMNTEAFF. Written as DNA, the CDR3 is TGTGCCAGTAGTATTTGGAACATGAACACTGAAGCTTTCTTT.

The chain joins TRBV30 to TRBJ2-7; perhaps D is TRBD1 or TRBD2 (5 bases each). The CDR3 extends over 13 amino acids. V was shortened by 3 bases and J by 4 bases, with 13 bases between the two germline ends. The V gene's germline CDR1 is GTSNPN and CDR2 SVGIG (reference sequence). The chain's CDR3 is CAWSQGGGYEQYF. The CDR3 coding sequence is TGTGCCTGGAGCCAGGGTGGGGGTTACGAGCAGTACTTC. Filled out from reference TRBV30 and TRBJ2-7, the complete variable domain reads SQTIHQWPATLVQPVGSPLSLECTVEGTSNPNLYWYRQAAGRGLQLLFYSVGIGQISSEVPQNLSASRPQDRQFILSSKKLLLSDSGFYLCAWSQGGGYEQYFGPGTRLTVT.

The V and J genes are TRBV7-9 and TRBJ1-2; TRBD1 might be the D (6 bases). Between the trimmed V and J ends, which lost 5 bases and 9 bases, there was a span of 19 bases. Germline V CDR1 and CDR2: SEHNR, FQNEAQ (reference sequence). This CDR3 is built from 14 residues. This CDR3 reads CASSQMIDRLSYTF. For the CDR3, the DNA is TGTGCCAGCAGCCAAATGATTGACAGGCTAAGCTACACCTTC.

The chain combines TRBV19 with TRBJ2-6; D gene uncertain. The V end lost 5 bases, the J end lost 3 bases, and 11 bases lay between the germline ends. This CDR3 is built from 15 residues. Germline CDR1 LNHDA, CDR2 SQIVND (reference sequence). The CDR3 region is CASSAPGSGANVLTF. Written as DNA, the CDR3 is TGTGCCAGTAGTGCCCCCGGCAGTGGGGCCAACGTCCTGACTTTC.

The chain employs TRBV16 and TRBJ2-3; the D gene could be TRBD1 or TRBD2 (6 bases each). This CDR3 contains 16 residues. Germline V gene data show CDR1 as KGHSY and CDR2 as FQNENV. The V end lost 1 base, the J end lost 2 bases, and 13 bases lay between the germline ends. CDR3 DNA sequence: TGTGCCAGCAGCCAATTACCGGGGGCTTCCACAGATACGCAGTATTTT. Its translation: CASSQLPGASTDTQYF.

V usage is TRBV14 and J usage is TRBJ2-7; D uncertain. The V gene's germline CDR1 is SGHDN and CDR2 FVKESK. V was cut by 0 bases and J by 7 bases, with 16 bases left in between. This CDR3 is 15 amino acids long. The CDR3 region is CASSQEPGFSREQYF. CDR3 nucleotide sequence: TGTGCCAGCAGCCAAGAGCCAGGATTTTCTCGGGAGCAGTACTTC.

The CDR3 is CASSQDLPETTYEQYF. In DNA form, the CDR3 reads TGCGCCAGCAGCCAAGATCTCCCGGAGACTACCTACGAGCAGTACTTC. V usage is TRBV4-1 and J usage is TRBJ2-7, with D perhaps TRBD2 (5 bases). Germline lookup yields CDR1 MGHRA and CDR2 YSYEKL. Trimming cost V 0 bases and J 2 bases, with 14 bases left between them. The CDR3 covers 16 residues.

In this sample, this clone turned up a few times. CDR3 region: CASSLQGGRGYTF. The CDR3 nucleotides are TGTGCCAGCAGTTTACAGGGAGGAAGAGGCTACACCTTC. V usage is TRBV27 and J usage is TRBJ1-2; a weak D match, TRBD1 (5 bases). This CDR3 region has 13 residues. Trimming left V 2 bases short and J 8 bases short, with 12 bases between. The germline CDR1 and CDR2 sequences are MNHEY and SMNVEV (reference sequence).

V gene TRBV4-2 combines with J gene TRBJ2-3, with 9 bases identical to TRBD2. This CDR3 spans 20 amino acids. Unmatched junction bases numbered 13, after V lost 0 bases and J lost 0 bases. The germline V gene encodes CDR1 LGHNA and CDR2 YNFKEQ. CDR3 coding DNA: TGTGCCAGCAGCCAAGATCTTCGGGGACTAGCAACCGGTAGCACAGATACGCAGTATTTT. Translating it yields CASSQDLRGLATGSTDTQYF.

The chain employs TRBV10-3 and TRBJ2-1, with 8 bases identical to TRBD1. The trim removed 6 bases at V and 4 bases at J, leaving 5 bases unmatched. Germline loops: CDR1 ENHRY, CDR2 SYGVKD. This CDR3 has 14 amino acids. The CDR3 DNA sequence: TGTGCCATCAGCGGACAGGGAGTTTACAATGAGCAGTTCTTC. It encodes CAISGQGVYNEQFF.

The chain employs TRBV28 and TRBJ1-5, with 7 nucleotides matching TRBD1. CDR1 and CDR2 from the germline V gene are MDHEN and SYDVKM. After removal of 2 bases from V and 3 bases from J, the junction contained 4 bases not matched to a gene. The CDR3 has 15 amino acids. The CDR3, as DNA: TGTGCCAGCAGTTTAAGGGGGCAAAACAATCAGCCCCAGCATTTT. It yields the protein CASSLRGQNNQPQHF.

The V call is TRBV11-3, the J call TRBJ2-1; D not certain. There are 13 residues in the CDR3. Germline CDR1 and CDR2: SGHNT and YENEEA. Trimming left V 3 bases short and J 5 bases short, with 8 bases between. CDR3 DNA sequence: TGTGCCAGCAGCTTGGTGGATCACAATGAGCAGTTCTTC. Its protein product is CASSLVDHNEQFF.

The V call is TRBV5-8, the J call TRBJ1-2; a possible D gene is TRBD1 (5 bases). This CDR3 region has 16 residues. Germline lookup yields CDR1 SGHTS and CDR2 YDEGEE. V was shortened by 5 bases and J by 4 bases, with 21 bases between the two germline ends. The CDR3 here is CASSRGTEALLYGYTF. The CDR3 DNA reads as TGTGCCAGCAGTCGCGGGACGGAAGCCCTTCTCTATGGCTACACCTTC.

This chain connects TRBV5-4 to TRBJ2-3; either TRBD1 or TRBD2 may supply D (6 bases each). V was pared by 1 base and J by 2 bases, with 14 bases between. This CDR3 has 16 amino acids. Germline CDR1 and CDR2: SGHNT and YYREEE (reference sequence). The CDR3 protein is CASSLSQGRSTDTQYF. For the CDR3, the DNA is TGTGCCAGCAGCTTGTCCCAGGGGAGGTCCACAGATACGCAGTATTTT.